This T cell receptor beta chain was retrieved from a study of radiotherapy plus CTLA-4 blockade in lung cancer. About the research overall: An objective response was seen in roughly 20% of patients, and disease control in less than 35%. Regarding the study as a whole: There was expansion of tumor-derived TCR clones in blood after radiotherapy plus ipilimumab.

Some clones are missing from TCRdb's copy, which holds only in-frame ones; the method was immunoSEQ multiplex PCR. Counted here are about 88,000 clones, 60% to 80% occurring once; the ten biggest clones make up roughly an eighth. V lost 5 bases, J lost 3 bases, and 14 bases lay in between. CDR1 and CDR2 from the germline V gene are SNHLY and FYNNEI. The CDR3 has 15 residues. As regards this clone: As yet, its antigen is unknown.

The rearrangement links TRBV2 to TRBJ1-5, with no clear D. This clonotype was sampled from a human donor with non-small cell lung cancer that progressed on radiotherapy plus ipilimumab. Sequences were derived from peripheral blood, sampled from a patient treated with radiotherapy plus ipilimumab. The CDR3 bases are TGTGCCAGCAGTTCAAACTCCTGGGCCAATCAGCCCCAGCATTTT. Protein product: CASSSNSWANQPQHF.